A selection of T cell receptor beta chains follows, all from one sample in a study of T cell responses to AZD1222 COVID-19 vaccine. Method: immunoSEQ multiplex PCR; TCRdb's copy keeps in-frame clones and lacks some. The table includes more than 70,000 clones, 86% detected once. The sequencing here drew on peripheral blood, taken on day 0 of AZD1222 vaccination. The receptors were sampled from an adult in good health. Each CDR3 is given with its conserved first and last residue. D genes are given only for firm matches. A row's size may be missing; if present it is once, few, many or a size class.

TRBV3-1/TRBV3-2	NA	15	NA	TRBJ1-1	TGTGCCAGCAGTCCCACGACTTCCGACAGGAGCAAAGCTTTCTTT	CASSPTTSDRSKAFF
TRBV7-3	NA	13	NA	TRBJ2-1	TGTGCCAGCACCCTCGGGCCACGGAATGAGCAGTTCTTC	CASTLGPRNEQFF
TRBV2	NA	15	once	TRBJ2-1	TGTGCCAGCAGTGTTTCCGGGACCTTTGGTAATGAGCAGTTCTTC	CASSVSGTFGNEQFF
TRBV5-4	TRBD1	14	NA	TRBJ2-7	TGTGCCAGCAGGGCGAGGTGGGACAGTTACGAGCAGTACTTC	CASRARWDSYEQYF
TRBV10-3	NA	16	NA	TRBJ1-3	TGTGCCATCAGTGACCCAGGCTGGGGGTCCGGAAACACCATATATTTT	CAISDPGWGSGNTIYF
TRBV11-2	NA	10	NA	TRBJ2-5	TGTGCCGGGGGGCAAGAGACCCAGTACTTC	CAGGQETQYF
TRBV25-1	NA	17	NA	TRBJ1-4	TGTGCCAGCAGTGAGCACGTAGTGAGGGGGGCCAGTGAAAAACTGTTTTTT	CASSEHVVRGASEKLFF
TRBV24-1	NA	15	NA	TRBJ1-2	TGTGCCACCAGTGCCTACTCGGGACAAAACTATGGCTACACCTTC	CATSAYSGQNYGYTF
TRBV5-6	NA	15	NA	TRBJ1-5	TGTGCCAGCAGCACCGGTCAGGTAGGCAATCAGCCCCAGCATTTT	CASSTGQVGNQPQHF
TRBV11-3	TRBD2	17	NA	TRBJ2-2	TGTGCCAGCAGCGCCGGACTAGCGGGAGGGTGGACCGGGGAGCTGTTTTTT	CASSAGLAGGWTGELFF
TRBV6-5	NA	13	NA	TRBJ2-3	TGTGCCAGCAGTTACTCCGTGCGGGATACGCAGTATTTT	CASSYSVRDTQYF
TRBV27	NA	16	NA	TRBJ2-3	TGTGCCAGCAGTTTCTCTGGCGGGACTAGCACAGATACGCAGTATTTT	CASSFSGGTSTDTQYF
TRBV2	NA	15	NA	TRBJ1-5	TGTGCCAGCAGTGAGGTCGGCGGGGGCAATCAGCCCCAGCATTTT	CASSEVGGGNQPQHF
TRBV28	TRBD1	14	NA	TRBJ2-3	TGTGCCAGCAGTTCAGGGGGCATGGCAGATACGCAGTATTTT	CASSSGGMADTQYF
TRBV18	TRBD1	14	NA	TRBJ1-3	TGTGCCAGCTCAGGGGACAGACCAGGAAACACCATATATTTT	CASSGDRPGNTIYF
TRBV7-2	NA	16	NA	TRBJ1-5	TGTGCCAGCAGCTTAGCGTTGGCAGCCGGCAATCAGCCCCAGCATTTT	CASSLALAAGNQPQHF
TRBV6-5	TRBD2	16	NA	TRBJ2-7	TGTGCCAGCAGTTACTCGGGTCTAGCGGTCTCCTACGAGCAGTACTTC	CASSYSGLAVSYEQYF
TRBV27	NA	16	NA	TRBJ2-5	TGTGCCAGCAGTTCGTCCCGGGGGAGGCACCCAAGGACCCAGTACTTC	CASSSSRGRHPRTQYF
TRBV10-1	NA	20	NA	TRBJ2-3	TGCGCCAGCAGTGAGTCCTGGTCTCGGTCTTCTAGACCACACACAAATACGCAGTATTTT	CASSESWSRSSRPHTNTQYF
TRBV3-1/TRBV3-2	TRBD2	20	NA	TRBJ2-2	TGTGCCAGCAGCCAAGTTGTGGTGACAGGGCCTAGCGGGAGTAGGGGGGAGCTGTTTTTT	CASSQVVVTGPSGSRGELFF
TRBV7-2	NA	12	NA	TRBJ2-7	TGTGCCAGCAGCTGGTCCGGGACGGGGATTCACTTC	CASSWSGTGIHF
TRBV27	TRBD1	16	few	TRBJ2-7	TGTGCCAGCAGTCCCTCCCGGGACAGGGGGCTCTACGAGCAGTACTTC	CASSPSRDRGLYEQYF
TRBV9	NA	14	NA	TRBJ2-7	TGTGCCAGCAGCCGTAGCGGAAACTCCTACGAGCAGTACTTC	CASSRSGNSYEQYF
TRBV7-8	NA	11	NA	TRBJ1-1	TGTGCCAGCAGCCCGGACACTGAAGCTTTCTTT	CASSPDTEAFF
TRBV19	TRBD1	15	NA	TRBJ2-7	TGTGCCAGTAGTACCGGGACAGGGGTCGGCTACGAGCAGTACTTC	CASSTGTGVGYEQYF
TRBV11-2	TRBD1	12	NA	TRBJ1-5	TGTGCCAGCAGCTACTCAGGGGGGCCCCAGCATTTT	CASSYSGGPQHF
TRBV28	NA	13	NA	TRBJ2-2	TGTGCCAGCAAGGATGCGAACACCGGGGAGCTGTTTTTT	CASKDANTGELFF
TRBV20-1	NA	11	NA	TRBJ1-2	TGCAGTGCTAGAGATCAGGCGGGCTACACCTTC	CSARDQAGYTF
TRBV19	NA	15	NA	TRBJ2-7	TGTGCCAGTAGTATAGTCAACCCAGGGCTCCACGAGCAGTACTTC	CASSIVNPGLHEQYF
TRBV4-1	NA	14	NA	TRBJ1-5	TGCGCCAGCAGCCCGGGACGCAGAAATCAGCCCCAGCATTTT	CASSPGRRNQPQHF
TRBV28	TRBD2	21	NA	TRBJ2-1	TGTGCCAGCAGTTTAAGGCTCCCGGGACTAGCGGGAGACTCTGCCTACAATGAGCAGTTCTTC	CASSLRLPGLAGDSAYNEQFF
TRBV3-1/TRBV3-2	NA	14	NA	TRBJ2-7	TGTGCCAGCAGCCCGCGAAGGGAACGTGACGAGCAGTACTTC	CASSPRRERDEQYF
TRBV4-1	TRBD2	13	NA	TRBJ2-3	TGCGCCAGCAGCCAAACCGGACTAGGACGGCAGTATTTT	CASSQTGLGRQYF
TRBV29-1	NA	15	NA	TRBJ2-4	TGCAGCGCTAAGAGGGGAGTGGGTGCCAAAAACATTCAGTACTTC	CSAKRGVGAKNIQYF
TRBV6-2/TRBV6-3	NA	12	NA	TRBJ2-3	TGTGCCAGCAGTTATGGCACAGATACGCAGTATTTT	CASSYGTDTQYF
TRBV19	NA	13	NA	TRBJ2-1	TGTGCCACCGGGGGTAGCGGCGAGGGTGAGCAGTTCTTC	CATGGSGEGEQFF
TRBV6-2/TRBV6-3	NA	15	NA	TRBJ2-1	TGTGCCAGCAGCCAGAGGGGGGGAGCGTACAATGAGCAGTTCTTC	CASSQRGGAYNEQFF
TRBV7-9	NA	14	NA	TRBJ1-1	TGTGCCAGCAGCGCGGGGAGGGGAGTTCGGAAAGCTTTCTTT	CASSAGRGVRKAFF
TRBV7-3	TRBD1	14	NA	TRBJ2-4	TGTGCCAGCAGCTTAGCCGGACAGGAGAACATTCAGTACTTC	CASSLAGQENIQYF
TRBV11-1	TRBD1	14	NA	TRBJ2-7	TGTGCCAGCAGCCCCGGGACAGGGTACTACGAGCAGTACTTC	CASSPGTGYYEQYF
TRBV15	TRBD1	15	NA	TRBJ2-1	TGTGCCACCAGGGACAGGGACAGGCCCTACAATGAGCAGTTCTTC	CATRDRDRPYNEQFF
TRBV6-5	TRBD1	15	NA	TRBJ2-2	TGTGCCAGCAGTCCCGGGACAGGCGACACCGGGGAGCTGTTTTTT	CASSPGTGDTGELFF
TRBV14	TRBD1	16	NA	TRBJ1-3	TGTGCCAGCAGCCAAGGCTACAGGGGGCGCGGAAACACCATATATTTT	CASSQGYRGRGNTIYF
TRBV25-1	NA	14	NA	TRBJ2-7	TGTGCCAGCAGTCTGGGGGACGGCAACTACGAGCAGTACTTC	CASSLGDGNYEQYF
TRBV10-3	TRBD1	14	NA	TRBJ1-1	TGTGCCATCAGCGAAAGGGGGCCGAACACTGAAGCTTTCTTT	CAISERGPNTEAFF
TRBV20-1	NA	13	NA	TRBJ2-5	TGCAGTGCCAGTAGGCGGAATGGGGAGACCCAGTACTTC	CSASRRNGETQYF
TRBV3-1/TRBV3-2	NA	13	NA	TRBJ1-5	TGTGCCAGCAGCCAACAGTCTGCCCAGCCCCAGCATTTT	CASSQQSAQPQHF
TRBV6-5	NA	14	NA	TRBJ2-5	TGTGCCAGCAGTTACTCGGGGGCTCGGGAGACCCAGTACTTC	CASSYSGARETQYF
TRBV2	TRBD1	13	NA	TRBJ2-7	TGTGCCAGCGGATGGACAGGGGGGTACGAGCAGTACTTC	CASGWTGGYEQYF
TRBV27	TRBD1	14	once	TRBJ1-2	TGTGCCAGCAGCTCCAACAGGGGAAACTATGGCTACACCTTC	CASSSNRGNYGYTF
TRBV29-1	TRBD1	14	NA	TRBJ1-1	TGCAGCGTTTGGGTTCAGGGGGTGAACACTGAAGCTTTCTTT	CSVWVQGVNTEAFF
TRBV28	TRBD1	15	NA	TRBJ1-5	TGTGCCAGCAGTTTCCCAGGGGGGGGCAATCAGCCCCAGCATTTT	CASSFPGGGNQPQHF